A selection of T cell receptor beta chains follows, all from one sample in a study of monozygotic twins with inflammatory bowel disease. No DNA is given; TCRdb re-called the 5' RACE reads and lists each CDR3 protein once. In all, the sample yields around 450,000 distinct CDR3 sequences. Sequenced material: blood. Receptors were obtained from a human donor with ulcerative colitis or Crohn's disease, or a healthy co-twin of an affected twin (not recorded which). The CDR3 runs from the conserved cysteine through the conserved F or W.

J: TRBJ1-6; length: 12; V: TRBV12-3/TRBV12-4; CDR3: CASSSDNSPLHF
J: TRBJ2-1; length: 13; V: TRBV29-1; CDR3: CSAGTRQYNEQFF
J: TRBJ2-1; length: 13; V: TRBV7-9; CDR3: CASSFSGDNEQFF
J: TRBJ1-1; length: 15; V: TRBV5-6; CDR3: CASSQGQGVWTEAFF
J: TRBJ1-2; length: 13; V: TRBV6-5; CDR3: CASSYAGPDGYTF
J: TRBJ2-3; length: 16; V: TRBV4-3; CDR3: CASSQKTSGITDTQYF
J: TRBJ1-3; length: 13; V: TRBV12-3/TRBV12-4; CDR3: CASTRTRGSSIYF
J: TRBJ2-3; length: 13; V: TRBV18; CDR3: CASSPPVGDTQYF
J: TRBJ1-1; length: 15; V: TRBV7-2; CDR3: CASSFGGRVNTEAFF
J: TRBJ1-4; length: 13; V: TRBV6-5; CDR3: CASSLAGREKLFF
J: TRBJ1-1; length: 16; V: TRBV25-1; CDR3: CASSDSRTGLNTEAFF
J: TRBJ2-1; length: 13; V: TRBV5-1; CDR3: CASSSEVYNEQFF
J: TRBJ1-4; length: 13; V: TRBV6-1; CDR3: CASSPHTNEKLFF
J: TRBJ2-2; length: 19; V: TRBV6-2/TRBV6-3; CDR3: CASSNPRGQREGRTGELFF
J: TRBJ1-1; length: 13; V: TRBV10-3; CDR3: CAISAGQTTEAFF
J: TRBJ1-1; length: 14; V: TRBV12-3/TRBV12-4; CDR3: CASTPVQTNTEAFF
J: TRBJ2-4; length: 18; V: TRBV7-8; CDR3: CASSLEVPKTYAKNIQYF
J: TRBJ2-1; length: 15; V: TRBV19; CDR3: CASSNIMGSNNEQFF
J: TRBJ2-7; length: 14; V: TRBV3-1; CDR3: CASSHTTENYEQYF
J: TRBJ2-1; length: 14; V: TRBV20-1; CDR3: CSARLAGVYNEQFF
J: TRBJ2-7; length: 15; V: TRBV5-8; CDR3: CASSFIVAGSSEQYF
J: TRBJ2-7; length: 15; V: TRBV20-1; CDR3: CSATSGRSTSYEQYF
J: TRBJ2-3; length: 14; V: TRBV7-2; CDR3: CASSSNAGTDTQYF
J: TRBJ2-7; length: 14; V: TRBV7-2; CDR3: CASSPTSGTYEQYF
J: TRBJ1-2; length: 15; V: TRBV15; CDR3: CATSRDKEQGDGYTF